The clone carrying this T cell receptor (beta chain) has just a few counts. The data are from a study of T cell repertoires in cytomegalovirus infection. TCRdb analysed the reads with MiXCR anew, one entry per CDR3 protein. The repertoire includes 250,000 or so distinct CDR3 sequences, approximately 9.1% of them detected once, and about 14% sits in the top ten. This CDR3 contains 16 residues. J was trimmed by 0 bases and V by 4 bases; bases with no gene match: 1. Material for sequencing was PBMCs. This rearrangement joins TRBV12-3 or TRBV12-4 to TRBJ2-1, with 12 bases fitting TRBD2. The source is a human donor in good health (CMV status not recorded). Some clones in this sample may be carry-over from other donors' samples. CDR3 DNA: TGTGCCAGCAGTTCGACTAGCGGGAGCTCCTACAATGAGCAGTTCTTC. Its translation is CASSSTSGSSYNEQFF.